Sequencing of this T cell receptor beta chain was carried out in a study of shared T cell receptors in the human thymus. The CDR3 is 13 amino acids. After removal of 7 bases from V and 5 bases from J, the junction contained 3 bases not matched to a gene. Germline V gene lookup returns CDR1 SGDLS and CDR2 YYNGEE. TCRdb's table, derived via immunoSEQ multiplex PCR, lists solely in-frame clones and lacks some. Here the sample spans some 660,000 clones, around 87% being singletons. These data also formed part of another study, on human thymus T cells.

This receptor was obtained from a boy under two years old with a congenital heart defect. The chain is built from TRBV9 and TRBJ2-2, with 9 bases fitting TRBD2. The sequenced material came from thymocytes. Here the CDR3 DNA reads TGTGCCAGCGGACTAGCGTTAACCGGGGAGCTGTTTTTT. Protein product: CASGLALTGELFF.